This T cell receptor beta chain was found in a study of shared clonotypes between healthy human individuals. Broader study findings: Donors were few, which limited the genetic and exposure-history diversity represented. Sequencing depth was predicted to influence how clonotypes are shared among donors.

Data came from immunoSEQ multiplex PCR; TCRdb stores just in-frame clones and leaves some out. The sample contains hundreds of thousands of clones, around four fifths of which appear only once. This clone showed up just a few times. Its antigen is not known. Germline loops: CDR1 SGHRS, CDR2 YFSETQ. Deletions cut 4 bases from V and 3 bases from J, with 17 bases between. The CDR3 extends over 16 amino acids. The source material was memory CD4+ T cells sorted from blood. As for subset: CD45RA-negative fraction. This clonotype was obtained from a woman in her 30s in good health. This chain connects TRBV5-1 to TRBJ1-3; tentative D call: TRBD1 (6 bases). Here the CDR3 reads CASSLDKDSRGNTIYF. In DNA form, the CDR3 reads TGCGCCAGCAGCCTCGATAAGGACAGCCGTGGAAACACCATATATTTT. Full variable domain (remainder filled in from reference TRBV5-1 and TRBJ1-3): KAGVTQTPRYLIKTRGQQVTLSCSPISGHRSVSWYQQTPGQGLQFLFEYFSETQRNKGNFPGRFSGRQFSNSRSEMNVSTLELGDSALYLCASSLDKDSRGNTIYFGEGSWLTVV.